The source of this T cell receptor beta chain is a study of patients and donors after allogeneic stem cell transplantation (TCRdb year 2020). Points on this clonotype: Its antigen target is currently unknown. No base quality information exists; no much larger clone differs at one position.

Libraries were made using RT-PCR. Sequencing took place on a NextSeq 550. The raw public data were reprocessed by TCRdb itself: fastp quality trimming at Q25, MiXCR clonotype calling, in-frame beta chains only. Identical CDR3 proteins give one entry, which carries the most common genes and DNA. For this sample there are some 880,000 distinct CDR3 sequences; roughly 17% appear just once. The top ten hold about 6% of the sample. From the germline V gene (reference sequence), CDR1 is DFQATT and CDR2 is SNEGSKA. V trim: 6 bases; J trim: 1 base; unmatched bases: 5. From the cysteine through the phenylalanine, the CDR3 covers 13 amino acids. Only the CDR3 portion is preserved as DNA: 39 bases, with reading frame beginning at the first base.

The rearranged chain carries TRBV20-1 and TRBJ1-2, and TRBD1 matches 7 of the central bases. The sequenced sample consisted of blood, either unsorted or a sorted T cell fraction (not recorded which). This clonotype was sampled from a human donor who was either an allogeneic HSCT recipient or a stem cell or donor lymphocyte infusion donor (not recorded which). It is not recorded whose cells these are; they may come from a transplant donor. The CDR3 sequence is CSATRDSNYGYTF. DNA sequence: TGCAGTGCCACAAGGGACAGTAACTATGGCTACACCTTC.